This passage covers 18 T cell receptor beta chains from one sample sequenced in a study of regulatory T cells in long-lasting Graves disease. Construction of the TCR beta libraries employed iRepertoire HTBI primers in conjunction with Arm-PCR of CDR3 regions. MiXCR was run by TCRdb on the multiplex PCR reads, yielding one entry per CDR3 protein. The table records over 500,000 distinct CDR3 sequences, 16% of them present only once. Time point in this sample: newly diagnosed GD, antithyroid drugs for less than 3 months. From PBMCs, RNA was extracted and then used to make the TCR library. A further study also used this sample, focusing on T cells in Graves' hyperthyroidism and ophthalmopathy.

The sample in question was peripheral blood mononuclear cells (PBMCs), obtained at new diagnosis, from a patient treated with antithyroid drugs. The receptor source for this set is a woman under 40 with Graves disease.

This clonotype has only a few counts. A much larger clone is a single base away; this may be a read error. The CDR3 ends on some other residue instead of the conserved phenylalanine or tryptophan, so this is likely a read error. DNA of the CDR3: TGTGCCAGCAGTGAGACAGGGATGGGCGAAAAACTGTTTTCT. Encoded protein: CASSETGMGEKLFS. This chain joins TRBV6-4 and TRBJ1-4, with 7 bases identical to TRBD1. The V gene's germline CDR1 is MRHNA and CDR2 SNTAGT. J gave up 8 bases and V 3 bases, and 6 bases lay outside the gene matches. The CDR3 is 14 amino acids.

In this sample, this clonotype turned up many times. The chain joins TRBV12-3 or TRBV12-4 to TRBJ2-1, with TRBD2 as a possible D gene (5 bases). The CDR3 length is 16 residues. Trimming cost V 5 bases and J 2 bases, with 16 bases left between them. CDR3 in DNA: TGTGCCAGCAGTACCCGGACTCGTCGGGCCTACAATGAGCAGTTCTTC. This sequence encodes CASSTRTRRAYNEQFF.

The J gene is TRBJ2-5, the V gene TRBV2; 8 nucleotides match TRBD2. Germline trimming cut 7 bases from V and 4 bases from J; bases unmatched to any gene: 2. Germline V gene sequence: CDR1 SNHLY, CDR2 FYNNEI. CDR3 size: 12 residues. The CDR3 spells CASISGRETQYF. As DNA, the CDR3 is TGTGCCAGCATAAGCGGGAGAGAGACCCAGTACTTC.

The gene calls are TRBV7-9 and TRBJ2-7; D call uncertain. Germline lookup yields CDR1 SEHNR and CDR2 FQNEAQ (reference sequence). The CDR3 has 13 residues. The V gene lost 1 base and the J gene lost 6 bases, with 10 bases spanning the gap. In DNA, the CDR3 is TGTGCCAGCAGCTTAGTCCAGGCAGGCGAGCAGTACTTC. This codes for CASSLVQAGEQYF.

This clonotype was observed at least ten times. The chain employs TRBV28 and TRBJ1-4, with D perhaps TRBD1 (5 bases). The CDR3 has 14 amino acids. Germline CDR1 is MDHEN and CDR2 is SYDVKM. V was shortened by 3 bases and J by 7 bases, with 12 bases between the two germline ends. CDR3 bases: TGTGCCAGCAGTTTCGGGACCCTACGTGAAAAACTGTTTTTT. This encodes CASSFGTLREKLFF.

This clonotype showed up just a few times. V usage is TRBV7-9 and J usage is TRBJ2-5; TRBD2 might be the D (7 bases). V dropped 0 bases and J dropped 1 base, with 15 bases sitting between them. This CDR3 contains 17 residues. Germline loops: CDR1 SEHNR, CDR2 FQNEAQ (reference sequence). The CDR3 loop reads CASSLAGWGGPQETQYF. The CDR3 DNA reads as TGTGCCAGCAGCTTAGCCGGCTGGGGGGGGCCCCAAGAGACCCAGTACTTC.

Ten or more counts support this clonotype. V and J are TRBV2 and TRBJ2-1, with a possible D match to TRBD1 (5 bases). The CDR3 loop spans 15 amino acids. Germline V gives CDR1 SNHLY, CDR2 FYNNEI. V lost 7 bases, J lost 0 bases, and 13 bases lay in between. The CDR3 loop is CASMGLYSSYNEQFF. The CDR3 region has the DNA TGTGCCAGCATGGGGCTATATAGCTCCTACAATGAGCAGTTCTTC.

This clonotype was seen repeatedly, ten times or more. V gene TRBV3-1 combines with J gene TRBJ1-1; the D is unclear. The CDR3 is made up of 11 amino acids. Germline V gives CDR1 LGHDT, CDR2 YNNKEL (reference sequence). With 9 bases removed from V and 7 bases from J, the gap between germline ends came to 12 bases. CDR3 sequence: CASKVGSEAFF. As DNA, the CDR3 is TGTGCCAGTAAGGTTGGGAGTGAAGCTTTCTTT. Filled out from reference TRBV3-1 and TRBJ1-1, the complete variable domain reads DTAVSQTPKYLVTQMGNDKSIKCEQNLGHDTMYWYKQDSKKFLKIMFSYNNKELIINETVPNRFSPKSPDKAHLNLHINSLELGDSAVYFCASKVGSEAFFGQGTRLTVV.

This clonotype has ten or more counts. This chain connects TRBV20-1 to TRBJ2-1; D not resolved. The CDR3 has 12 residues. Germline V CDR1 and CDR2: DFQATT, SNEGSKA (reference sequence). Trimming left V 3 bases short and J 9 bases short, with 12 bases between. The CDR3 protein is CSASERFLEQFF. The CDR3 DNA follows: TGCAGTGCTAGTGAGAGGTTTCTTGAGCAGTTCTTC.

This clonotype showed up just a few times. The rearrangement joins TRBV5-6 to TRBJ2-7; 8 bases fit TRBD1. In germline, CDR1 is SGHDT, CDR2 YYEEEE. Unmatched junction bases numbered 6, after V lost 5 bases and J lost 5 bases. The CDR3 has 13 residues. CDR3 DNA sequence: TGTGCCAGCAGACTGGCAGGGGGCCACGAGCAGTACTTC. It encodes CASRLAGGHEQYF.

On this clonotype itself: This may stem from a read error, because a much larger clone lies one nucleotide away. The CDR3 DNA follows: TGTGCCAGCAGTTTGCGGCGCAACACAGATACGCAGTATTTT. Translating it yields CASSLRRNTDTQYF. V and J are TRBV28 and TRBJ2-3, with no clear D. This CDR3 comprises 14 residues. The V end was cut by 3 bases, the J end by 2 bases, with 9 bases between. The V gene's germline CDR1 is MDHEN and CDR2 SYDVKM.

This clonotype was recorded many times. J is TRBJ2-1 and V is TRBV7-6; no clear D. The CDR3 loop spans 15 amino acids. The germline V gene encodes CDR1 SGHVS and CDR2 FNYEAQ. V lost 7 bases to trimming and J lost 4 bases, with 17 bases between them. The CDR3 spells CASTPRAGTYNEQFF. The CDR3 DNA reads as TGTGCCAGCACCCCCCGGGCAGGAACATACAATGAGCAGTTCTTC.

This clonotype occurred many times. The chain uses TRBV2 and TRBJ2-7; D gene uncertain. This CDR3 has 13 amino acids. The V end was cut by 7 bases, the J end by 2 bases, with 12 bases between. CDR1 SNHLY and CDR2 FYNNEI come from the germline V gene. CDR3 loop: CASTLTDTYEQYF. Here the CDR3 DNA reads TGTGCCAGCACCCTGACCGATACCTACGAGCAGTACTTC.

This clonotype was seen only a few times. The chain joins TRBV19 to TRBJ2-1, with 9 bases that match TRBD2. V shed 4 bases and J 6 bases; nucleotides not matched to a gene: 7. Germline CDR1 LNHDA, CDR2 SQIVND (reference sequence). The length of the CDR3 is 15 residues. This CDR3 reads CASSSVAGDTNEQFF. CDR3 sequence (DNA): TGTGCCAGTAGTAGCGTAGCGGGAGACACCAATGAGCAGTTCTTC.

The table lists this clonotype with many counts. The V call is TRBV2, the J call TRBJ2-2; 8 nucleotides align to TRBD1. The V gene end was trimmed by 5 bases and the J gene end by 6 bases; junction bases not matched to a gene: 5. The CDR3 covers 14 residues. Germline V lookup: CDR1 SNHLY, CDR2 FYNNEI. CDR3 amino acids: CASSSTRGPGELFF. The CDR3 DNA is TGTGCCAGCAGTAGCACCAGGGGGCCCGGGGAGCTGTTTTTT.

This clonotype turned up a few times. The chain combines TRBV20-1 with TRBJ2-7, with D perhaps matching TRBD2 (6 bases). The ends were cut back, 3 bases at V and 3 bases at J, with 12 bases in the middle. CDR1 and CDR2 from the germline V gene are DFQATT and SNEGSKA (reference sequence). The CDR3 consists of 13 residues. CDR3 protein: CSASGLYNYEQYF. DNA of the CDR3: TGCAGTGCTAGCGGACTATACAACTACGAGCAGTACTTC.

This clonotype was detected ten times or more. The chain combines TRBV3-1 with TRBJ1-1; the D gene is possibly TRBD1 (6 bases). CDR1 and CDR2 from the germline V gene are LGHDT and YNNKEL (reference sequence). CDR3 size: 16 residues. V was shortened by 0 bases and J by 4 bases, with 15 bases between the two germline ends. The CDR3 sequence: CASSQDPSQGGTEAFF. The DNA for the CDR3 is TGTGCCAGCAGCCAAGATCCTTCACAGGGCGGCACTGAAGCTTTCTTT.

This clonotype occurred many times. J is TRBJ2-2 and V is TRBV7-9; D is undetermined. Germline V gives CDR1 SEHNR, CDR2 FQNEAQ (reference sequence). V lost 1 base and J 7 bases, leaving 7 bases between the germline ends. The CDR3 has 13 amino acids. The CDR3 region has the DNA TGTGCCAGCAGCTTAGTAACAAGCGGGGAGCTGTTTTTT. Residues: CASSLVTSGELFF.